This T cell receptor (beta chain) was sequenced in a study of CD8 T cells in ankylosing spondylitis. This clonotype was counted ten times or more. What it binds is not known. Study-wide results and caveats: Blood of patients with ankylosing spondylitis appeared to be characterized by a TCR beta motif of roughly eight highly homologous variants.

Quantitative 5'-RACE with molecular barcodes generated TCR beta libraries. Each CDR3 protein gets one entry after TCRdb re-called the 5' RACE reads with MiXCR. The data show about 460,000 distinct CDR3 sequences, about 5% seen once. The CDR3 sequence is 14 residues long. The germline V gene has CDR1 SGHRS and CDR2 YFSETQ. The V end lost 0 bases, the J end lost 1 base, and 7 bases lay between the germline ends. The chain is built from TRBV5-1 and TRBJ1-1; D gene unclear. The sample consisted of blood, either unsorted or a sorted T cell fraction (not recorded which). This clonotype was obtained from a male donor with ankylosing spondylitis. This chain's CDR3 is CASSLGAGNTEAFF. The CDR3 DNA sequence: TGCGCCAGCAGCTTGGGGGCCGGGAACACTGAAGCTTTCTTT.